The 27 T cell receptor beta chains below were found in one sample sequenced in a study of blood T cell repertoires in COVID-19. TCRdb's table, derived via immunoSEQ multiplex PCR, lists solely in-frame clones and lacks some. The sample has roughly 160,000 clones, approximately 91% seen once. The sample comprised peripheral blood. Every receptor here comes from a man between 18 and 35 years old with COVID-19, enrolled during active disease.

As to this clone: One end of the junction does not line up with germline, which may come from a read error. The CDR3 nucleotides are TGTGCCAGCAGTTTAGAGGGGGCAGGGTATAATGAAAAACTGCTTTTT. Translated, it gives CASSLEGAGYNEKLLF. The gene calls are TRBV28 and TRBJ1-4, with 7 bases aligning to TRBD1. Germline V CDR1 and CDR2: MDHEN, SYDVKM. CDR3 length equals 16 residues.

The V call is TRBV29-1, the J call TRBJ2-1; 11 bases map to TRBD2. The germline CDR1 and CDR2 sequences are SQVTM and ANQGSEA. CDR3 length equals 13 residues. With V trimmed by 4 bases and J by 4 bases, 0 bases remained unmatched. The CDR3 reads CSVGTSGYNEQFF. The CDR3, as DNA: TGCAGCGTTGGGACTAGCGGGTACAATGAGCAGTTCTTC.

This clone has just one count. This sample also contains other DNA sequences that code for the same CDR3. This chain joins TRBV4-3 and TRBJ2-7, with D perhaps TRBD1 (6 bases). Trimming left V 0 bases short and J 4 bases short, with 7 bases between. Per the germline V gene, CDR1 is LGHNA and CDR2 is YSLEER. This CDR3 has 13 amino acids. CDR3 sequence: CASSQDRGYEQYF. The CDR3 region has the DNA TGCGCCAGCAGCCAAGACAGGGGTTACGAGCAGTACTTC.

The chain couples TRBV9 to TRBJ2-1; a possible D gene is TRBD2 (5 bases). The V and J ends lost 0 bases and 0 bases respectively, with 10 bases between them. The CDR3 contains 16 residues. The germline CDR1 and CDR2 sequences are SGDLS and YYNGEE. In DNA form, the CDR3 reads TGTGCCAGCAGCGTAGCGGGGTGGAGCTCCTACAATGAGCAGTTCTTC. It is translated as CASSVAGWSSYNEQFF.

The chain carries TRBV6-5 and TRBJ1-1; 12 bases are shared with TRBD1. CDR3 length equals 15 residues. Looked up from germline, CDR1 is MNHEY and CDR2 is SVGAGI. The junction had 11 bases not matched to a gene; V was cut back by 7 bases and J by 8 bases. In nucleotides, the CDR3 is TGTGCCAGCACTAACTACTCCGGGACAGGGGGCGAAGCTTTCTTT. Protein product: CASTNYSGTGGEAFF.

The V call is TRBV5-1, the J call TRBJ2-1; D possibly corresponds to TRBD1 (6 bases). From germline, CDR1 is SGHRS and CDR2 YFSETQ. The V gene lost 4 bases and the J gene lost 0 bases, with 14 bases spanning the gap. CDR3 length equals 16 residues. CDR3 sequence reads: CASSRRDTSSYNEQFF. CDR3 bases: TGCGCCAGCAGCCGCCGGGACACGAGCTCCTACAATGAGCAGTTCTTC.

This chain links TRBV7-9 with TRBJ2-7; D is undetermined. Trimming left V 2 bases short and J 4 bases short, with 6 bases between. CDR3 length: 12 amino acids. The germline V gene has CDR1 SEHNR and CDR2 FQNEAQ (reference sequence). CDR3 DNA: TGTGCCAGCAGCTTATCCGGTTACGAGCAGTACTTC. This sequence encodes CASSLSGYEQYF.

Written as DNA, the CDR3 is TGTGCCAGCAGTTTGGGGTGGGGGGGAGATCAGCCCCAGCATTTT. It specifies CASSLGWGGDQPQHF. The chain has TRBV27 and TRBJ1-5, with a possible D match to TRBD1 (5 bases). V was cut by 3 bases and J by 5 bases, with 14 bases left in between. Looked up from germline, CDR1 is MNHEY and CDR2 is SMNVEV (reference sequence). This CDR3 spans 15 amino acids.

The rearrangement uses TRBV6-5 and TRBJ2-3; maybe TRBD1 (6 bases). The V and J ends lost 6 bases and 5 bases respectively, with 9 bases between them. The CDR3 is made up of 12 amino acids. Germline values: CDR1 MNHEY, CDR2 SVGAGI. This CDR3 reads CASSRGGDTQYF. Written as DNA, the CDR3 is TGTGCCAGCAGCCGAGGGGGAGATACGCAGTATTTT.

This sequence joins TRBV9 and TRBJ2-2; TRBD2 aligns across 13 bases. This CDR3 comprises 18 residues. Per germline, CDR1 SGDLS and CDR2 YYNGEE. V gave up 3 bases and J gave up 1 base; unmatched junction bases: 6. In DNA form, the CDR3 reads TGTGCCAGCAGCGCAGGACTAGCGGGAGCCCTGAACACCGGGGAGCTGTTTTTT. This encodes CASSAGLAGALNTGELFF.

This clone was seen a few times. CDR3 amino acids: CASSPGTTETQYF. In nucleotides, the CDR3 is TGTGCCAGCAGCCCGGGGACTACAGAGACCCAGTACTTC. The chain recombines TRBV11-2 with TRBJ2-5; TRBD2 agrees at 7 bases. With V trimmed by 5 bases and J by 4 bases, 4 bases remained unmatched. CDR1 is SGHAT and CDR2 is FQNNGV in the germline V gene. CDR3 length equals 13 residues.

The chain recombines TRBV7-2 with TRBJ1-1; D is perhaps TRBD1 (5 bases). Germline values: CDR1 SGHTA, CDR2 FQGNSA. V shed 7 bases and J shed 7 bases, with 13 bases lying between them. This CDR3 has 12 residues. DNA of the CDR3: TGTGCCAGCATCGAGATCCAGGGTGAAGCTTTCTTT. This gives the protein CASIEIQGEAFF.

The V call is TRBV15, the J call TRBJ2-2; D unclear. The germline V gene has CDR1 LNHNV and CDR2 YYDKDF (reference sequence). V was trimmed by 0 bases and J by 4 bases, leaving 9 bases between them. The CDR3 loop spans 15 amino acids. This CDR3 is CATSRDLGRTGELFF. As DNA, the CDR3 is TGTGCCACCAGCAGAGATCTTGGGCGCACCGGGGAGCTGTTTTTT.

The V gene is TRBV28, the J gene TRBJ2-7; TRBD2 matches at 13 bases. The germline gives CDR1 MDHEN, CDR2 SYDVKM. There are 15 residues in the CDR3. J gave up 4 bases and V 10 bases, and 10 bases lay outside the gene matches. The CDR3 coding sequence is TGTGCCATCCTTCCAAGGACTAGCGGGAGTTACGAGCAGTACTTC. Translating gives CAILPRTSGSYEQYF.

The CDR3 coding sequence is TGTGCCAGCAGCCACCGACAAGAGCAGTACTTC. It codes for CASSHRQEQYF. The chain carries TRBV14 and TRBJ2-7; unclear D gene. The CDR3 has 11 amino acids. CDR1 SGHDN and CDR2 FVKESK come from the germline V gene. V was pared by 3 bases and J by 7 bases, with 7 bases between. The full variable domain, completed using reference TRBV14 and TRBJ2-7, is EAGVTQFPSHSVIEKGQTVTLRCDPISGHDNLYWYRRVMGKEIKFLLHFVKESKQDESGMPNNRFLAERTGGTYSTLKVQPAELEDSGVYFCASSHRQEQYFGPGTRLTVT.

The CDR3 region is CASTTLGGTEAFF. The CDR3 DNA sequence: TGTGCCAGTACCACATTGGGGGGGACTGAAGCTTTCTTT. This sequence joins TRBV19 and TRBJ1-1; a possible D gene is TRBD1 (5 bases). The germline CDR1 and CDR2 sequences are LNHDA and SQIVND (reference sequence). Trimming pared 7 bases from V and 5 bases from J, leaving 14 bases between. The CDR3 contains 13 residues.

The V and J genes are TRBV2 and TRBJ2-1; TRBD2 agrees at 8 bases. The CDR3 has 15 residues. Germline V gives CDR1 SNHLY, CDR2 FYNNEI. With V trimmed by 3 bases and J by 6 bases, 7 bases remained unmatched. The CDR3 DNA sequence: TGTGCCAGCAGTGAGGAGGGACTAGTATTCAATGAGCAGTTCTTC. This codes for CASSEEGLVFNEQFF. The complete variable domain, with remaining parts taken from reference TRBV2 and TRBJ2-1, reads EPEVTQTPSHQVTQMGQEVILRCVPISNHLYFYWYRQILGQKVEFLVSFYNNEISEKSEIFDDQFSVERPDGSNFTLKIRSTKLEDSAMYFCASSEEGLVFNEQFFGPGTRLTVL.

This chain links TRBV30 with TRBJ1-5, with D possibly matching TRBD1 (5 bases). Between the trimmed V and J ends, which lost 2 bases and 2 bases, there was a span of 13 bases. There are 15 residues in the CDR3. CDR1 is GTSNPN, CDR2 SVGIG, per germline (reference sequence). CDR3 sequence reads: CAWSPQWGGNQPQHF. CDR3 in DNA: TGTGCCTGGAGTCCCCAGTGGGGCGGCAATCAGCCCCAGCATTTT.

The V gene is TRBV7-2, the J gene TRBJ2-7, with 11 bases aligning to TRBD1. This CDR3 has 14 residues. The germline V gene has CDR1 SGHTA and CDR2 FQGNSA. After removal of 5 bases from V and 4 bases from J, the junction contained 4 bases not matched to a gene. In DNA form, the CDR3 reads TGTGCCAGCAGCCCCGGGACAGGGGGGTACGAGCAGTACTTC. This encodes CASSPGTGGYEQYF.

The chain couples TRBV6-6 to TRBJ2-3; TRBD2 agrees at 7 bases. Trimming took 8 bases from V and 1 from J; bases not matched to a gene: 6. The CDR3 spans 14 residues. Germline V gene data show CDR1 as MNHNY and CDR2 as SVGAGI (reference sequence). The CDR3 bases are TGTGCCAGCCTTGCGGGAGTGGGCACAGATACGCAGTATTTT. Translating gives CASLAGVGTDTQYF.

The chain couples TRBV29-1 to TRBJ2-1, with 10 bases identical to TRBD2. The germline V gene has CDR1 SQVTM and CDR2 ANQGSEA. With V trimmed by 5 bases and J by 7 bases, 14 bases remained unmatched. There are 16 residues in the CDR3. CDR3 sequence reads: CSVNPRGLAGDNEQFF. CDR3 DNA sequence: TGCAGCGTTAACCCACGAGGGCTAGCGGGAGATAATGAGCAGTTCTTC.

The chain uses TRBV24-1 and TRBJ2-1; unclear D gene. The CDR3 length is 14 residues. CDR1 and CDR2 (germline): KGHDR, SFDVKD. The V end lost 4 bases, the J end lost 2 bases, and 8 bases lay between the germline ends. For the CDR3, the DNA is TGTGCCACCAGTGAAATAGGAGCCTACAATGAGCAGTTCTTC. This codes for CATSEIGAYNEQFF.

V gene TRBV4-3 combines with J gene TRBJ2-3; TRBD2 matches at 13 bases. Germline V gene sequence: CDR1 LGHNA, CDR2 YSLEER. V dropped 4 bases and J dropped 3; count of bases not matched to a gene: 16. The CDR3 is 20 residues long. The CDR3 reads CASSPSTGGATSGRTDTQYF. CDR3 sequence (DNA): TGCGCCAGCAGCCCATCAACAGGGGGAGCGACTAGCGGGAGGACAGATACGCAGTATTTT.

The chain has TRBV28 and TRBJ2-7; the D gene is possibly TRBD1 (6 bases). Germline V gene data show CDR1 as MDHEN and CDR2 as SYDVKM. Trimming shortened V by 7 bases and J by 2 bases, and 15 bases separated the two germline ends. The CDR3 totals 14 residues. CDR3 nucleotides: TGTGCCAGCACCTTTTCGGCAGGGGCCTACGAGCAGTACTTC. This encodes CASTFSAGAYEQYF.

The chain recombines TRBV24-1 with TRBJ2-2; perhaps TRBD2 as D (6 bases). The CDR3 sequence is 20 residues long. Germline CDR1 KGHDR, CDR2 SFDVKD. Trimming took 6 bases from V and 6 from J, leaving 31 bases between them. The CDR3 protein is CATSNDYKKRGLVDAGELFF. CDR3 nucleotide sequence: TGTGCCACCAGTAATGACTATAAAAAACGGGGGTTGGTAGACGCCGGGGAGCTGTTTTTT.

This chain links TRBV9 with TRBJ2-3; 9 bases map to TRBD2. This CDR3 contains 16 residues. Germline CDR1 reads SGDLS; CDR2 reads YYNGEE. V lost 4 bases and J lost 2; bases outside the gene matches: 8. Here the CDR3 DNA reads TGTGCCAGCAGCCCACGACTAGCGGCGTTCACAGATACGCAGTATTTT. Its translation: CASSPRLAAFTDTQYF.

The chain couples TRBV27 to TRBJ2-7, with TRBD2 identical over 7 bases. The J segment lost 5 bases and the V segment lost 6 bases, leaving 16 bases of the junction unmatched. The germline V gene encodes CDR1 MNHEY and CDR2 SMNVEV (reference sequence). CDR3 length: 16 amino acids. Here the CDR3 reads CASSSASRLLADEQYF. Written as DNA, the CDR3 is TGTGCCAGCAGCTCCGCGAGCAGGCTTCTAGCGGACGAGCAGTACTTC.